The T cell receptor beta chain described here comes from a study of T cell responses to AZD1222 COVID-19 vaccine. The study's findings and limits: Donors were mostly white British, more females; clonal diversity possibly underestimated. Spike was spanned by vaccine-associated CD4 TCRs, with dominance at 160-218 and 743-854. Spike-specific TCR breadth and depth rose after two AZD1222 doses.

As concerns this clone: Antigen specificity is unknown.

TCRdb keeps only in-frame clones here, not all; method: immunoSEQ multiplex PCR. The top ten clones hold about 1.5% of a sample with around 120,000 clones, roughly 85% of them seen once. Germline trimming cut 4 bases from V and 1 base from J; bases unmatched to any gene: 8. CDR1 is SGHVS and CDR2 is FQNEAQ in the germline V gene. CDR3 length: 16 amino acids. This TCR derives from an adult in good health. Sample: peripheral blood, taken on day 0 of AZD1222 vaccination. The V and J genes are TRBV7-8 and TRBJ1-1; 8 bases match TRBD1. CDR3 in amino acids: CASSSPTRGRNTEAFF. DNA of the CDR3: TGTGCCAGCAGCTCGCCGACCAGGGGGCGGAACACTGAAGCTTTCTTT.